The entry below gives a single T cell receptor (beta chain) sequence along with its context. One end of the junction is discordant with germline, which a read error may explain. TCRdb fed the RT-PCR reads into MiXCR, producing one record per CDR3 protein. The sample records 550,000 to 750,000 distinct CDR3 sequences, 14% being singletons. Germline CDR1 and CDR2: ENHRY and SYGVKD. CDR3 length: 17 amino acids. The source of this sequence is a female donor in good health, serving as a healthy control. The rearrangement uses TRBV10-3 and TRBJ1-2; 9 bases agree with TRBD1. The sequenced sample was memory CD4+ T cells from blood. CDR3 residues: CAISGSGPGTGSHGYAF. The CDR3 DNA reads TGTGCCATCAGTGGGTCCGGCCCCGGGACAGGGTCGCATGGCTACGCCTTC.